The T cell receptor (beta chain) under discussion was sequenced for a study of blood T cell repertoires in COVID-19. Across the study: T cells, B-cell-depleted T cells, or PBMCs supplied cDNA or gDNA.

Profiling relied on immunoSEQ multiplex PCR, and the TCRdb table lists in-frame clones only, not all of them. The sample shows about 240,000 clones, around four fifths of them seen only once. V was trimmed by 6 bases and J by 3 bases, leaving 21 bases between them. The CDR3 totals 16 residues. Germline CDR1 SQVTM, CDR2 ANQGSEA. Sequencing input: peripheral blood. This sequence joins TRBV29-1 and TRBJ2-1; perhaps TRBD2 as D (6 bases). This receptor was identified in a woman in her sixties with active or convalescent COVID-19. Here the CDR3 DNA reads TGCAGCGTCGGACCACCCTCGGGGGATCGCTACAATGAGCAGTTCTTC. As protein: CSVGPPSGDRYNEQFF.